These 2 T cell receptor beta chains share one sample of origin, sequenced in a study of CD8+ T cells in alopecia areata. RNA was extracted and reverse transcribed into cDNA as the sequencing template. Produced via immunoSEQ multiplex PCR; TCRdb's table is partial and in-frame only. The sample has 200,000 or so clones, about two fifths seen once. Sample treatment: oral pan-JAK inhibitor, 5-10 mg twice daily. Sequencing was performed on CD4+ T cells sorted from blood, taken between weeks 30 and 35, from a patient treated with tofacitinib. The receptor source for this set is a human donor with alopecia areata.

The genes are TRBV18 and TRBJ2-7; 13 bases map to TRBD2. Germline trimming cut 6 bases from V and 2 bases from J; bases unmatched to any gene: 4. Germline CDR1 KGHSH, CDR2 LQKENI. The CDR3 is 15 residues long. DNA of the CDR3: TGTGCCAGCTCCCGAGGACTAGCGGGGGCCTACGAGCAGTACTTC. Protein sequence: CASSRGLAGAYEQYF.

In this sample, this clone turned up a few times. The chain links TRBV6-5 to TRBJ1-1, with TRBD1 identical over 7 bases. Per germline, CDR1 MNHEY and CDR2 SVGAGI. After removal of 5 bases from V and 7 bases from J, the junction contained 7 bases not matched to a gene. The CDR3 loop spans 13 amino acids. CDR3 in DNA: TGTGCCAGCAGTCAACACCGGGACAGTGAAGCTTTCTTT. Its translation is CASSQHRDSEAFF.